The clone carrying this T cell receptor (beta chain) was picked up a small number of times. Looked up from germline, CDR1 is SEHNR and CDR2 is FQNEAQ (reference sequence). This CDR3 is 18 amino acids long. The V gene lost 5 bases and the J gene lost 1 base, with 20 bases spanning the gap. Unique molecular identifiers were added to individual cDNA molecules. Each CDR3 protein is one row after TCRdb ran MiXCR on the 5' RACE reads. Among about 99,000 distinct CDR3 sequences listed, about 15% were seen once. The record originates from a study of early T cells in non-severe SARS-CoV-2 infection. The chain couples TRBV7-9 to TRBJ2-2; D is possibly TRBD1 (5 bases). Sequenced input: whole blood. The sequence derives from an adult who was a healthcare worker with PCR-confirmed SARS-CoV-2 infection or an uninfected control (not recorded which). The CDR3 loop is CASSRSRPTGLNTGELFF. CDR3 nucleotides: TGTGCCAGCAGCCGTTCCCGTCCCACAGGCCTGAACACCGGGGAGCTGTTTTTT.